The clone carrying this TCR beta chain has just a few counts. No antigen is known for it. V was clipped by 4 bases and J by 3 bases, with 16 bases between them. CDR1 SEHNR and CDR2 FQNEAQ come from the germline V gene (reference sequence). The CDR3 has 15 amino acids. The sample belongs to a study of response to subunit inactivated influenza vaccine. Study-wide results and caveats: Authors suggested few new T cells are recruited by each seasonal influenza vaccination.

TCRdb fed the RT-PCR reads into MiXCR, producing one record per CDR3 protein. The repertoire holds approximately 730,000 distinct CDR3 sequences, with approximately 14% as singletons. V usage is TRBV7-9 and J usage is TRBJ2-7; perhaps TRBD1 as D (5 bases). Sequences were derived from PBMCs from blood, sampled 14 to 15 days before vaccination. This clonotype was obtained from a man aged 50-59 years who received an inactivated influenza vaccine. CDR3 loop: CASSSTRDLGYEQYF. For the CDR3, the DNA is TGTGCCAGCAGCTCGACCAGGGATCTAGGCTACGAGCAGTACTTC. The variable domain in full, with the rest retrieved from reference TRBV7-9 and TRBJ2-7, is DTGVSQNPRHKITKRGQNVTFRCDPISEHNRLYWYRQTLGQGPEFLTYFQNEAQLEKSRLLSDRFSAERPKGSFSTLEIQRTEQGDSAMYLCASSSTRDLGYEQYFGPGTRLTVT.